The 23 T cell receptor beta chains below all came from one sample that was sequenced in a study of blood T cell repertoires in COVID-19. TCRdb's table, derived via immunoSEQ multiplex PCR, lists solely in-frame clones and lacks some. The sample records some 130,000 clones, 88% being singletons. What was sequenced was peripheral blood. Receptors were obtained from a man aged 45 to 65 with acute or convalescent COVID-19.

The rearrangement joins TRBV18 to TRBJ2-7; 7 nucleotides agree with TRBD2. In germline, CDR1 is KGHSH, CDR2 LQKENI. The CDR3 has 16 residues. The J segment lost 3 bases and the V segment lost 4 bases, leaving 12 bases of the junction unmatched. This CDR3 is CASSLNQLSGIYEQYF. DNA for the CDR3: TGTGCCAGCTCACTGAACCAATTGAGCGGGATCTACGAGCAGTACTTC.

This chain joins TRBV6-2 or TRBV6-3 and TRBJ1-1; D might be TRBD1 (5 bases). Germline V gene sequence: CDR1 MNHEY, CDR2 SVGEGT. V lost 4 bases and J 1 base, leaving 10 bases between the germline ends. The CDR3 loop spans 14 amino acids. CDR3 in amino acids: CASSLLGANTEAFF. CDR3 DNA sequence: TGTGCCAGCAGTTTGTTAGGGGCGAACACTGAAGCTTTCTTT.

This clone was found once. This chain links TRBV28 with TRBJ1-5; tentative D call: TRBD1 (5 bases). Trimming removed 11 bases from V and 7 bases from J, with 15 bases in between. The CDR3 is 12 amino acids. Germline assignment: CDR1 MDHEN and CDR2 SYDVKM. Written as DNA, the CDR3 is TGTGCCTGGGGGGATCGCGTCCAGCCCCAGCATTTT. Translation: CAWGDRVQPQHF.

This chain connects TRBV13 to TRBJ1-2; 7 bases are a match to TRBD1. The CDR3 extends over 15 amino acids. Trimming cost V 3 bases and J 7 bases; bases outside gene matches: 11. The germline CDR1 and CDR2 sequences are PRHDT and FYEKMQ (reference sequence). The CDR3 loop reads CASSFRTTGAVGYTF. In DNA form, the CDR3 reads TGTGCCAGCAGCTTCCGCACCACAGGGGCCGTTGGCTACACCTTC.

The chain joins TRBV10-1 to TRBJ1-2; maybe TRBD1 (5 bases). Trimming stripped 0 bases from V and 7 bases from J, with 9 bases between. In germline, CDR1 is WNHNN, CDR2 SYGVQD (reference sequence). The CDR3 runs to 13 residues. For the CDR3, the DNA is TGCGCCAGCAGTGAGTCGCTCGGGGGTGGCTACACCTTC. This encodes CASSESLGGGYTF.

V usage is TRBV6-6 and J usage is TRBJ1-5; TRBD1 matches 10 bases. Germline V gene lookup returns CDR1 MNHNY and CDR2 SVGAGI (reference sequence). Germline trimming cut 5 bases from V and 3 bases from J; bases unmatched to any gene: 13. This CDR3 spans 18 amino acids. CDR3 loop: CASSPGTGAFYTNQPQHF. The CDR3 DNA reads TGTGCCAGCAGTCCAGGGACAGGGGCCTTTTATACCAATCAGCCCCAGCATTTT.

The chain links TRBV18 to TRBJ2-7, with 7 bases fitting TRBD1. In germline, CDR1 is KGHSH, CDR2 LQKENI. V gave up 4 bases and J gave up 5 bases; unmatched junction bases: 2. CDR3 length: 12 residues. The CDR3 spells CASSQQGDEQYF. The CDR3 region has the DNA TGTGCCAGCTCACAGCAGGGGGACGAGCAGTACTTC.

The chain has TRBV6-5 and TRBJ2-5; 9 bases fit TRBD2. Germline V gene sequence: CDR1 MNHEY, CDR2 SVGAGI. The CDR3 contains 15 residues. V shed 5 bases, J shed 2 bases, and the junction held 6 bases outside the gene matches. Written as DNA, the CDR3 is TGTGCCAGCAGTAATTCCGGACTAGCGCAAGAGACCCAGTACTTC. Amino acids: CASSNSGLAQETQYF.

This clone was found a few times. J is TRBJ2-2 and V is TRBV6-5; tentative D call: TRBD1 (5 bases). The ends were cut back, 0 bases at V and 3 bases at J, with 11 bases in the middle. There are 16 residues in the CDR3. Germline CDR1 and CDR2: MNHEY and SVGAGI. The chain's CDR3 is CASSYSSQGYTGELFF. The CDR3 nucleotides read TGTGCCAGCAGTTACTCGAGTCAGGGCTACACCGGGGAGCTGTTTTTT.

The chain joins TRBV19 to TRBJ1-5; no reliable D call. The germline V and J ends were trimmed by 6 bases and 4 bases, with 13 bases remaining between them. Germline lookup yields CDR1 LNHDA and CDR2 SQIVND (reference sequence). This CDR3 contains 14 residues. The CDR3 nucleotides read TGTGCCAGTAGCGGCGGACTAGGGAATCAGCCCCAGCATTTT. This translates into CASSGGLGNQPQHF.

The chain combines TRBV5-6 with TRBJ2-7; D not resolved. Per germline, CDR1 SGHDT and CDR2 YYEEEE. The CDR3 sequence is 13 residues long. Between the trimmed V and J ends, which lost 4 bases and 2 bases, there was a span of 10 bases. The DNA of the CDR3 is TGTGCCAGCAGCCTACTCGTGGCCTACGAGCAGTACTTC. This gives the protein CASSLLVAYEQYF.

This clone was counted between two and nine times. CDR3 in DNA: TGTGCCAGCCAAAAAGGCCAAGGGCTGGGTAGGGGAGAGACCCAGTACTTC. As protein: CASQKGQGLGRGETQYF. This chain links TRBV19 with TRBJ2-5; possible D gene TRBD1, 5 bases. The V and J ends lost 9 bases and 4 bases respectively, with 27 bases between them. Germline assignment: CDR1 LNHDA and CDR2 SQIVND (reference sequence). The CDR3 runs to 17 residues.

The chain carries TRBV13 and TRBJ1-1, with TRBD1 matching 7 bases. V dropped 5 bases and J dropped 4; count of bases not matched to a gene: 4. CDR1 is PRHDT and CDR2 is FYEKMQ in the germline V gene (reference sequence). The CDR3 covers 13 residues. CDR3 DNA sequence: TGTGCCAGCAGCAACAGGGGTGGCACTGAAGCTTTCTTT. As protein: CASSNRGGTEAFF.

The chain combines TRBV5-1 with TRBJ1-2, with 8 positions matching TRBD1. The CDR3 consists of 13 residues. Germline trimming cut 1 base from V and 8 bases from J; bases unmatched to any gene: 4. In germline, CDR1 is SGHRS, CDR2 YFSETQ. Written as DNA, the CDR3 is TGCGCCAGCAGCTTGCAGGGGGCGACCGGCTACACCTTC. As protein: CASSLQGATGYTF.

The rearrangement links TRBV29-1 to TRBJ2-2, with TRBD1 as a possible D gene (5 bases). The CDR3 is 13 amino acids. Germline CDR1 and CDR2: SQVTM and ANQGSEA. Trimming removed 7 bases from V and 7 bases from J, with 16 bases in between. The CDR3, as DNA: TGCAGCGCCGTAGGGGTGCGAGGCGGGGAGCTGTTTTTT. Its protein is CSAVGVRGGELFF.

The chain combines TRBV11-2 with TRBJ2-3, with D possibly TRBD2 on 6 matching bases. Trimming pared 4 bases from V and 5 bases from J, leaving 10 bases between. Germline-derived CDR1 and CDR2 are SGHAT and FQNNGV. This CDR3 has 13 residues. The CDR3, as DNA: TGTGCCAGCAGCTCGACTAGTTTAGATACGCAGTATTTT. Its protein is CASSSTSLDTQYF.

The V call is TRBV6-5, the J call TRBJ1-1; D gene ambiguous. Trimming removed 0 bases from V and 6 bases from J, with 17 bases in between. The CDR3 contains 16 residues. Per the germline V gene, CDR1 is MNHEY and CDR2 is SVGAGI. The CDR3 region has the DNA TGTGCCAGCAGTTACTCAGAGGGTCGTTTATCTGCTGAAGCTTTCTTT. The encoded protein is CASSYSEGRLSAEAFF.

The genes are TRBV5-4 and TRBJ2-3; 7 nucleotides align to TRBD1. CDR3 length: 14 residues. The germline CDR1 and CDR2 sequences are SGHNT and YYREEE (reference sequence). The V segment lost 4 bases and the J segment 3 bases; nucleotides outside the gene matches: 5. CDR3 in DNA: TGTGCCAGCAGCGAGAGGACAGGTACAGATACGCAGTATTTT. Protein: CASSERTGTDTQYF.

This chain joins TRBV6-5 and TRBJ1-6, with 10 bases fitting TRBD1. Germline CDR1 MNHEY, CDR2 SVGAGI. This CDR3 region has 14 residues. With V trimmed by 5 bases and J by 9 bases, 4 bases remained unmatched. DNA for the CDR3: TGTGCCAGCAGTAGGGACAGGGGTGGTTCACCCCTCCACTTT. Its protein product is CASSRDRGGSPLHF.

The chain combines TRBV9 with TRBJ2-1; TRBD1 matches 9 bases. This CDR3 is built from 14 residues. Per germline, CDR1 SGDLS and CDR2 YYNGEE. J gave up 6 bases and V 4 bases, and 5 bases lay outside the gene matches. CDR3 in DNA: TGTGCCAGCAGCCCTTTACAGGGGGCCAATGAGCAGTTCTTC. This gives the protein CASSPLQGANEQFF. Based on the CDR3 plus reference TRBV9 and TRBJ2-1, the full variable domain is DSGVTQTPKHLITATGQRVTLRCSPRSGDLSVYWYQQSLDQGLQFLIQYYNGEERAKGNILERFSAQQFPDLHSELNLSSLELGDSALYFCASSPLQGANEQFFGPGTRLTVL.

This rearrangement joins TRBV5-4 to TRBJ2-3, with 11 bases identical to TRBD2. Germline CDR1 is SGHNT and CDR2 is YYREEE (reference sequence). With V trimmed by 3 bases and J by 6 bases, 12 bases remained unmatched. The CDR3 has 17 amino acids. CDR3 sequence: CASSSLAGGSTVDTQYF. The CDR3 DNA follows: TGTGCCAGCAGCTCCCTAGCGGGGGGCTCTACAGTTGATACGCAGTATTTT.

The V gene is TRBV19, the J gene TRBJ1-2; D not certain. Trimming removed 0 bases from V and 4 bases from J, with 9 bases in between. The length of the CDR3 is 14 residues. The V gene's germline CDR1 is LNHDA and CDR2 SQIVND (reference sequence). CDR3 coding DNA: TGTGCCAGTAGTATAGAACCGGAGTCCTATGGCTACACCTTC. Protein: CASSIEPESYGYTF. The full variable domain, its missing parts supplied by reference TRBV19 and TRBJ1-2, is DGGITQSPKYLFRKEGQNVTLSCEQNLNHDAMYWYRQDPGQGLRLIYYSQIVNDFQKGDIAEGYSVSREKKESFPLTVTSAQKNPTAFYLCASSIEPESYGYTFGSGTRLTVV.

The chain uses TRBV5-6 and TRBJ1-6; no reliable D call. This CDR3 is 15 amino acids long. Germline-derived CDR1 and CDR2 are SGHDT and YYEEEE. V lost 1 base, J lost 7 bases, and 12 bases lay in between. The CDR3 DNA reads TGTGCCAGCAGCTTGAGCCCAGCGGGCAATTCACCCCTCCACTTT. This sequence encodes CASSLSPAGNSPLHF.